This T cell receptor beta chain stems from a study of memory CD4+ T cells and cytomegalovirus serostatus. For the study at large: Donors were healthy Belgian adults, under ten CMV seropositive and under 30 seronegative. Study outcomes and limitations: CD4+ memory repertoires contained about two fifths of the 164 reported CMV TCRbeta sequences.

Some clones are missing from TCRdb's copy, which holds only in-frame ones; the method was immunoSEQ multiplex PCR. The data show around 61,000 clones, 82% seen once. This clone has just a few counts. Its matching antigen is unknown. Single viable CD3+CD4+CD8-CD45RO+ cells were sorted as the memory CD4+ T cells. Trimming stripped 1 base from V and 0 bases from J, with 15 bases between. Germline V gives CDR1 PRHDT, CDR2 FYEKMQ (reference sequence). The CDR3 has 17 residues. The V call is TRBV13, the J call TRBJ1-1; perhaps TRBD1 as D (5 bases). The TCR sequence derives from an adult in good health and CMV-seronegative. Source material: memory CD4+ T cells from blood. The CDR3: CASSLEARGRMNTEAFF. Here the CDR3 DNA reads TGTGCCAGCAGCTTAGAAGCAAGGGGCCGGATGAACACTGAAGCTTTCTTT.